This is a list of T cell receptor beta chains from one sample in a study of human T cells and chemical hapten exposure. TCRdb passed the RACE reads through MiXCR, listing each CDR3 protein once. The sample has about 97,000 distinct CDR3 sequences, roughly a quarter seen once. This specimen consisted of whole blood, obtained in connection with sensitization to the hapten diphenylcyclopropenone (DPC). Source of these receptors: a man aged 40-50 years with alopecia areata. Some clones in this sample may be carry-over from other donors' samples. Both conserved end residues are part of each CDR3. The D gene is left open where the match is weak. Expanded clones are given a class, and other clones once, few, many or no size at all.

cdr3_aa cdr3_nt clone_size j_call d_call v_call
CSARDGTASSYEQYF TGCAGTGCTAGAGACGGGACGGCTAGCTCCTACGAGCAGTACTTC NA TRBJ2-7 NA TRBV20-1
CASSELGLAVSTDTQHF TGTGCCAGCAGTGAACTGGGACTAGCGGTTAGCACAGATACGCAGCATTTT NA TRBJ1-5 NA TRBV2
CASSLQYRLARQGHTGELFF TGTGCCAGCAGTTTACAGTATAGACTAGCCCGACAGGGGCACACCGGGGAGCTGTTTTTT NA TRBJ2-2 NA TRBV12-3/TRBV12-4
CASSLTVTSTDTQYF TGCGCCAGCAGCTTGACAGTAACTAGCACAGATACGCAGTATTTT NA TRBJ2-3 NA TRBV5-1
CSVGTGKGMNTEAFF TGCAGTGTAGGGACAGGGAAGGGGATGAACACTGAAGCTTTCTTT many TRBJ1-1 TRBD1 TRBV20-1
CSVGGSGNSYNEQFF TGCAGCGTTGGGGGTAGCGGAAACTCCTACAATGAGCAGTTCTTC NA TRBJ2-1 NA TRBV29-1
CASSDGTLLYNEQFF TGTGCCAGCAGTGACGGGACTCTCCTCTACAATGAGCAGTTCTTC few TRBJ2-1 NA TRBV12-3/TRBV12-4
CASSISTSGGGETQYF TGTGCCAGCAGCATTTCGACTAGCGGGGGAGGAGAGACCCAGTACTTC few TRBJ2-5 TRBD2 TRBV11-1
CASSLDGGLAGPSDTQYF TGTGCCAGCAGCTTAGACGGGGGTCTAGCGGGACCCTCGGATACGCAGTATTTT few TRBJ2-3 TRBD2 TRBV7-2
CASRTPGTAYEQYF TGTGCCAGCAGGACTCCGGGGACCGCTTACGAGCAGTACTTC few TRBJ2-7 NA TRBV27
CASSQIAGPLGELFF TGTGCCAGCAGTCAGATAGCGGGCCCTTTAGGGGAGCTGTTTTTT few TRBJ2-2 TRBD2 TRBV12-3/TRBV12-4
CASSPGTPRYEQYF TGTGCCAGCAGTCCTGGGACGCCTAGGTACGAGCAGTACTTC NA TRBJ2-7 NA TRBV12-3/TRBV12-4
CASRAAGLAKYNEQFF TGCGCCAGCAGAGCCGCCGGACTAGCGAAATACAATGAGCAGTTCTTC few TRBJ2-1 TRBD2 TRBV5-1
CASSSAGSDEQYF TGCGCCAGCAGCAGCGCAGGGTCCGACGAGCAGTACTTC NA TRBJ2-7 NA TRBV5-1
CASSNYTQETQYF TGCGCCAGCAGCAATTACACCCAAGAGACCCAGTACTTC NA TRBJ2-5 NA TRBV5-1
CASSRDLTSGSNEQYF TGTGCCAGCAGCAGAGACCTGACTAGCGGGAGTAACGAGCAGTACTTC NA TRBJ2-7 TRBD2 TRBV7-2
CASSLQGAGYEQYF TGTGCCAGCAGCCTACAGGGGGCGGGGTACGAGCAGTACTTC NA TRBJ2-7 TRBD1 TRBV27
CASSSAGQRGNEQFF TGCGCCAGCAGCTCAGCAGGGCAACGAGGCAATGAGCAGTTCTTC few TRBJ2-1 NA TRBV5-1
CASSFRDEQYF TGTGCCAGCAGTTTCCGAGATGAGCAGTACTTC many TRBJ2-7 NA TRBV28
CSARGGAQYGYTF TGCAGTGCTAGAGGCGGGGCGCAGTATGGCTACACCTTC NA TRBJ1-2 NA TRBV20-1
CASSLEQGVNEQYF TGTGCCAGCAGTTTAGAACAGGGAGTTAACGAGCAGTACTTC few TRBJ2-7 NA TRBV28
CASSAGQMAQYF TGTGCCAGCAGTGCCGGACAAATGGCCCAGTACTTC few TRBJ2-5 NA TRBV6-5
CASRLMNTEAFF TGTGCCAGCAGGCTTATGAACACTGAAGCTTTCTTT NA TRBJ1-1 NA TRBV11-2
CASRPSGSYNEQFF TGTGCCAGCAGACCTAGCGGGAGCTACAATGAGCAGTTCTTC NA TRBJ2-1 TRBD2 TRBV12-3/TRBV12-4
CASSLGQTDGYTF TGTGCCAGCTCTCTGGGACAGACTGATGGCTACACCTTC few TRBJ1-2 TRBD1 TRBV18
CASSPQGDTQYF TGTGCCAGCAGTCCACAGGGAGATACGCAGTATTTT many TRBJ2-3 NA TRBV12-3/TRBV12-4
CASSLARLAGISTDTQYF TGTGCCAGCAGTTTAGCGCGGCTAGCGGGGATTAGCACAGATACGCAGTATTTT NA TRBJ2-3 TRBD2 TRBV12-3/TRBV12-4
CASSQDQAGDQPQHF TGCGCCAGCAGCCAAGATCAGGCAGGGGACCAGCCCCAGCATTTT NA TRBJ1-5 NA TRBV4-1
CASSLGAGSHGEKLFF TGTGCCAGCAGTTTGGGCGCCGGCTCTCACGGTGAAAAACTGTTTTTT NA TRBJ1-4 NA TRBV27
CSVEGVRGGETQYF TGCAGCGTTGAAGGTGTTCGCGGGGGGGAGACCCAGTACTTC NA TRBJ2-5 TRBD2 TRBV29-1
CASRITGGRNIQYF TGTGCCAGCAGGATCACAGGGGGCCGTAACATTCAGTACTTC few TRBJ2-4 TRBD1 TRBV28
CASSSGAGGEQYF TGTGCCAGCAGTTCGGGGGCCGGGGGGGAGCAGTACTTC NA TRBJ2-7 NA TRBV12-3/TRBV12-4
CASRVAGGPTDTQYF TGTGCCAGCAGGGTAGCGGGAGGTCCCACAGATACGCAGTATTTT NA TRBJ2-3 TRBD2 TRBV7-2
CASSSGQGMNTEAFF TGTGCCAGCAGCTCGGGGCAGGGAATGAACACTGAAGCTTTCTTT NA TRBJ1-1 NA TRBV7-2
CASSLSASGRINEQYF TGTGCCAGCAGCTTATCGGCTAGCGGGAGGATAAACGAGCAGTACTTC few TRBJ2-7 TRBD2 TRBV7-9
CASSLALAGRYEQYF TGTGCCAGCAGCTTAGCGCTAGCGGGAAGGTACGAGCAGTACTTC NA TRBJ2-7 TRBD2 TRBV7-6
CASRGTLDFSPLHF TGTGCCAGCAGGGGGACTTTAGATTTCTCACCCCTCCACTTT once TRBJ1-6 NA TRBV2
CASSPATVGPDTEAFF TGTGCCAGCAGCCCTGCGACAGTAGGTCCGGACACTGAAGCTTTCTTT few TRBJ1-1 NA TRBV7-9
CASKKLTGEGETQYF TGTGCCAGCAAAAAACTGACAGGGGAGGGGGAGACCCAGTACTTC NA TRBJ2-5 NA TRBV12-3/TRBV12-4
CSARAGQGGNSPLHF TGCAGTGCTAGAGCCGGACAGGGAGGGAATTCACCCCTCCACTTT NA TRBJ1-6 TRBD1 TRBV20-1
CASSQDTIAGDEQYF TGTGCCAGCAGCCAAGACACCATAGCGGGAGATGAGCAGTACTTC NA TRBJ2-7 TRBD2 TRBV4-2
CASKGLATDTQYF TGTGCCAGCAAGGGACTAGCGACAGATACGCAGTATTTT NA TRBJ2-3 TRBD2 TRBV2